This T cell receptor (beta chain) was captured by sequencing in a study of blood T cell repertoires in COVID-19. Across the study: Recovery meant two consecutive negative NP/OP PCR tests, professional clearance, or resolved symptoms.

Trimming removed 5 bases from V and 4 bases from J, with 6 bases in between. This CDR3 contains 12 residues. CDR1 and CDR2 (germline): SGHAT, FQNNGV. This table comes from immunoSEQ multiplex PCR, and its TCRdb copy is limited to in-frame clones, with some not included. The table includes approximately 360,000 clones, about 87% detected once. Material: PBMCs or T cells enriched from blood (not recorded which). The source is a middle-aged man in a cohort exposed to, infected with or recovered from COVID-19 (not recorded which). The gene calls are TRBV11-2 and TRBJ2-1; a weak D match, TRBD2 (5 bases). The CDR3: CASSRGYNEQFF. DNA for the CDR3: TGTGCCAGCAGCCGGGGTTACAATGAGCAGTTCTTC.